This TCR beta chain was found in a study of shared clonotypes between healthy human individuals. Broader study findings: Relative to clonotypes present in all four donors, those not shared had lower generation probabilities.

The length of the CDR3 is 13 residues. Germline lookup yields CDR1 SGHDN and CDR2 FVKESK. V dropped 1 base and J dropped 4 bases, with 7 bases sitting between them. Concerning this clone itself: Its antigen is unknown. Within the sample, other DNA sequences also encode this same CDR3.

Measured with immunoSEQ multiplex PCR; TCRdb has only the in-frame clones, and not every one. The repertoire holds about 2.4 million clones, with 80% to 95% as singletons. This TCR was recovered from a man between 18 and 29 years old in good health. Some clones in this sample may be carry-over from other donors' samples. V usage is TRBV14 and J usage is TRBJ2-5, with D tentatively TRBD1 (5 bases). Sequencing was carried out using naive CD4+ T cells from PBMCs. Indicated subset: CD45RA+ positively selected. CDR3 coding DNA: TGTGCCAGCAGCCAAGCAGGGTCAGAGACCCAGTACTTC. This codes for CASSQAGSETQYF.